Listed below are T cell receptor beta chains from one sample, sequenced in a study of OX40 agonist ivuxolimab in advanced cancers. The table came from immunoSEQ multiplex PCR; TCRdb's copy has only in-frame clones and leaves some out. The table has 80,000 to 95,000 clones, about 86% seen once; the top ten hold 1.5% to 2.5%. This specimen was CD4+ or CD8+ T cells sorted from blood, taken in a trial of the OX40 agonist ivuxolimab. These receptor sequences come from an adult with an advanced solid tumor such as melanoma, head and neck, liver or kidney cancer. The CDR3 runs from the conserved cysteine through the conserved F or W. Fields, in order: V gene, D gene, J gene, clone size, CDR3 protein, CDR3 DNA. A D gene is named only where the DNA matches it firmly. The size of a clone is reported for some rows only, either as once, few or many, or as a class for expanded clones.

V gene: TRBV5-1; D gene: TRBD2; J gene: TRBJ2-2; clone size: NA; CDR3 protein: CASSFGGAPGELFF; CDR3 DNA: TGCGCCAGCAGCTTCGGGGGGGCGCCCGGGGAGCTGTTTTTT
V gene: TRBV9; D gene: NA; J gene: TRBJ2-3; clone size: NA; CDR3 protein: CASSPSAGSTDTQYF; CDR3 DNA: TGTGCCAGCAGCCCGTCAGCGGGCTCAACAGATACGCAGTATTTT
V gene: TRBV11-3; D gene: TRBD1; J gene: TRBJ2-5; clone size: NA; CDR3 protein: CASSPGQGPQETQYF; CDR3 DNA: TGTGCCAGCAGCCCAGGACAGGGGCCCCAAGAGACCCAGTACTTC
V gene: TRBV7-9; D gene: NA; J gene: TRBJ1-2; clone size: NA; CDR3 protein: CASRSGGTNYGYTF; CDR3 DNA: TGTGCCAGCAGAAGTGGCGGGACAAACTATGGCTACACCTTC
V gene: TRBV5-1; D gene: NA; J gene: TRBJ2-2; clone size: NA; CDR3 protein: CASGTGYAGELFF; CDR3 DNA: TGCGCCAGCGGAACAGGGTACGCCGGGGAGCTGTTTTTT
V gene: TRBV5-6; D gene: NA; J gene: TRBJ2-7; clone size: NA; CDR3 protein: CASSSVQGSEQYF; CDR3 DNA: TGTGCCAGCAGCTCAGTACAGGGTAGCGAGCAGTACTTC
V gene: TRBV2; D gene: NA; J gene: TRBJ2-2; clone size: once; CDR3 protein: CASIGGNTGELFF; CDR3 DNA: TGTGCCAGCATTGGAGGGAACACCGGGGAGCTGTTTTTT
V gene: TRBV6-5; D gene: TRBD2; J gene: TRBJ2-5; clone size: NA; CDR3 protein: CASSYSIAGGQETQYF; CDR3 DNA: TGTGCCAGCAGTTACTCGATAGCGGGGGGGCAAGAGACCCAGTACTTC
V gene: TRBV18; D gene: NA; J gene: TRBJ2-7; clone size: NA; CDR3 protein: CASSPTPAGSEQYF; CDR3 DNA: TGTGCCAGCTCACCAACGCCCGCCGGGTCCGAGCAGTACTTC
V gene: TRBV7-2; D gene: TRBD1; J gene: TRBJ2-3; clone size: NA; CDR3 protein: CASSFTGGTDTQYF; CDR3 DNA: TGTGCCAGCAGCTTTACAGGGGGCACAGATACGCAGTATTTT
V gene: TRBV5-4; D gene: NA; J gene: TRBJ2-1; clone size: NA; CDR3 protein: CASSASSSYNEQFF; CDR3 DNA: TGTGCCAGCAGCGCCTCCAGCTCCTACAATGAGCAGTTCTTC
V gene: TRBV6-5; D gene: NA; J gene: TRBJ2-5; clone size: NA; CDR3 protein: CASSRGDFQETQYF; CDR3 DNA: TGTGCCAGCAGTCGTGGGGACTTTCAAGAGACCCAGTACTTC
V gene: TRBV11-2; D gene: NA; J gene: TRBJ2-2; clone size: NA; CDR3 protein: CASSSLGLAGELFF; CDR3 DNA: TGTGCCAGCAGCTCCCTCGGGCTAGCCGGGGAGCTGTTTTTT
V gene: TRBV6-5; D gene: NA; J gene: TRBJ1-1; clone size: NA; CDR3 protein: CASRPYMNTEAFF; CDR3 DNA: TGTGCCAGTAGACCTTACATGAACACTGAAGCTTTCTTT
V gene: TRBV7-2; D gene: NA; J gene: TRBJ1-1; clone size: NA; CDR3 protein: CASSFAAGANTEAFF; CDR3 DNA: TGTGCCAGCAGCTTTGCCGCGGGGGCAAACACTGAAGCTTTCTTT
V gene: TRBV2; D gene: TRBD1; J gene: TRBJ1-1; clone size: once; CDR3 protein: CASSDFVGGFTEAFF; CDR3 DNA: TGTGCCAGCAGTGATTTCGTAGGGGGCTTCACTGAAGCTTTCTTT
V gene: TRBV11-2; D gene: NA; J gene: TRBJ1-2; clone size: NA; CDR3 protein: CASSPGAAGGYTF; CDR3 DNA: TGTGCCAGCAGCCCAGGGGCTGCGGGTGGCTACACCTTC
V gene: TRBV19; D gene: TRBD1; J gene: TRBJ1-1; clone size: NA; CDR3 protein: CASSIVQGAAEAFF; CDR3 DNA: TGTGCCAGCTCGATAGTACAGGGGGCCGCTGAAGCTTTCTTT
V gene: TRBV19; D gene: NA; J gene: TRBJ2-2; clone size: few; CDR3 protein: CASKRTGGELFF; CDR3 DNA: TGTGCCAGCAAGCGGACTGGCGGGGAGCTGTTTTTT
V gene: TRBV28; D gene: NA; J gene: TRBJ2-5; clone size: NA; CDR3 protein: CASPKWGEEKETQYF; CDR3 DNA: TGTGCCAGCCCCAAATGGGGGGAGGAAAAAGAGACCCAGTACTTC
V gene: TRBV7-6; D gene: NA; J gene: TRBJ1-5; clone size: NA; CDR3 protein: CASIPCGAEGFNQPQHF; CDR3 DNA: TGTGCCAGCATCCCATGTGGGGCTGAGGGCTTCAATCAGCCCCAGCATTTT
V gene: TRBV28; D gene: NA; J gene: TRBJ2-5; clone size: NA; CDR3 protein: CASSPGWGQETQYF; CDR3 DNA: TGTGCCAGCAGTCCGGGCTGGGGGCAAGAGACCCAGTACTTC
V gene: TRBV5-1; D gene: TRBD1; J gene: TRBJ1-1; clone size: NA; CDR3 protein: CASSPYGTGGGTEAFF; CDR3 DNA: TGCGCCAGCAGCCCCTATGGGACAGGGGGGGGCACTGAAGCTTTCTTT
V gene: TRBV7-6; D gene: NA; J gene: TRBJ2-7; clone size: NA; CDR3 protein: CASSSREGGTYEQYF; CDR3 DNA: TGTGCCAGCAGCTCGAGGGAGGGGGGAACCTACGAGCAGTACTTC
V gene: TRBV6-1; D gene: TRBD1; J gene: TRBJ1-1; clone size: NA; CDR3 protein: CASSEMDRAGEAFF; CDR3 DNA: TGTGCCAGCAGTGAGATGGACAGGGCCGGGGAAGCTTTCTTT
V gene: TRBV5-1; D gene: NA; J gene: TRBJ2-7; clone size: few; CDR3 protein: CASSIKRPGHPPEQYF; CDR3 DNA: TGCGCCAGCAGCATTAAACGACCGGGACACCCTCCCGAGCAGTACTTC
V gene: TRBV1; D gene: NA; J gene: TRBJ1-1; clone size: NA; CDR3 protein: CTSSQEDRERHYTEAFF; CDR3 DNA: TGCACCAGCAGCCAAGAAGACAGGGAGAGGCATTACACTGAAGCTTTCTTT
V gene: TRBV28; D gene: NA; J gene: TRBJ1-1; clone size: once; CDR3 protein: CASTRTGNTEAFF; CDR3 DNA: TGTGCCAGCACCCGGACGGGAAACACTGAAGCTTTCTTT
V gene: TRBV6-5; D gene: NA; J gene: TRBJ2-3; clone size: NA; CDR3 protein: CASSYFGGDTQYF; CDR3 DNA: TGTGCCAGCAGTTACTTTGGGGGAGATACGCAGTATTTT
V gene: TRBV7-2; D gene: TRBD2; J gene: TRBJ2-7; clone size: NA; CDR3 protein: CASSLVWTSGIYEQYF; CDR3 DNA: TGTGCCAGCAGCTTAGTTTGGACTAGCGGGATCTACGAGCAGTACTTC
V gene: TRBV19; D gene: NA; J gene: TRBJ2-7; clone size: NA; CDR3 protein: CASSNQGRSYEQYF; CDR3 DNA: TGTGCCAGTAGTAATCAGGGCAGATCCTACGAGCAGTACTTC
V gene: TRBV7-9; D gene: TRBD1; J gene: TRBJ1-1; clone size: NA; CDR3 protein: CASSLVVMGQGDTEAFF; CDR3 DNA: TGTGCCAGCAGCTTAGTAGTGATGGGACAGGGGGACACTGAAGCTTTCTTT
V gene: TRBV28; D gene: NA; J gene: TRBJ1-2; clone size: NA; CDR3 protein: CASSPGTHWAGGYTF; CDR3 DNA: TGTGCCAGCAGCCCCGGAACTCATTGGGCGGGCGGCTACACCTTC
V gene: TRBV9; D gene: NA; J gene: TRBJ2-7; clone size: NA; CDR3 protein: CASSVGWGPYEQYF; CDR3 DNA: TGTGCCAGCAGCGTAGGATGGGGCCCCTACGAGCAGTACTTC
V gene: TRBV6-6; D gene: NA; J gene: TRBJ2-7; clone size: once; CDR3 protein: CASSYVRGSREQYF; CDR3 DNA: TGTGCCAGCAGTTACGTGAGGGGGAGCCGCGAGCAGTACTTC
V gene: TRBV6-5; D gene: TRBD1; J gene: TRBJ1-2; clone size: once; CDR3 protein: CASSYSGRGPGGYTF; CDR3 DNA: TGTGCCAGCAGTTACTCGGGCAGGGGGCCGGGGGGCTACACCTTC
V gene: TRBV29-1; D gene: NA; J gene: TRBJ2-5; clone size: NA; CDR3 protein: CSVAGQETQYF; CDR3 DNA: TGCAGCGTTGCTGGGCAAGAGACCCAGTACTTC
V gene: TRBV30; D gene: TRBD2; J gene: TRBJ2-5; clone size: NA; CDR3 protein: CAWSRGLAGTEETQYF; CDR3 DNA: TGTGCCTGGAGTCGGGGACTAGCGGGGACTGAAGAGACCCAGTACTTC
V gene: TRBV7-2; D gene: NA; J gene: TRBJ2-7; clone size: NA; CDR3 protein: CASSPQGNGEQYF; CDR3 DNA: TGTGCCAGCAGCCCACAGGGAAATGGGGAGCAGTACTTC
V gene: TRBV2; D gene: NA; J gene: TRBJ1-1; clone size: NA; CDR3 protein: CASSEASMNTEAFF; CDR3 DNA: TGTGCCAGCAGTGAAGCCTCTATGAACACTGAAGCTTTCTTT
V gene: TRBV6-5; D gene: NA; J gene: TRBJ1-2; clone size: NA; CDR3 protein: CASSPGSDYGYTF; CDR3 DNA: TGTGCCAGCAGCCCCGGGTCTGACTATGGCTACACCTTC
V gene: TRBV7-2; D gene: NA; J gene: TRBJ2-4; clone size: NA; CDR3 protein: CASSLQGAKNIQYF; CDR3 DNA: TGTGCCAGCAGCTTACAGGGGGCCAAAAACATTCAGTACTTC
V gene: TRBV5-4; D gene: NA; J gene: TRBJ1-1; clone size: few; CDR3 protein: CASSFGGANTEAFF; CDR3 DNA: TGTGCCAGCAGCTTCGGCGGGGCTAACACTGAAGCTTTCTTT
V gene: TRBV5-4; D gene: TRBD1; J gene: TRBJ1-3; clone size: NA; CDR3 protein: CASSSRDRGSGNTIYF; CDR3 DNA: TGTGCCAGCAGCTCCCGGGACAGGGGGTCTGGAAACACCATATATTTT
V gene: TRBV18; D gene: NA; J gene: TRBJ2-7; clone size: NA; CDR3 protein: CASSPADEPPIYF; CDR3 DNA: TGTGCCAGCTCACCCGCCGATGAACCTCCCATTTACTTC
V gene: TRBV10-3; D gene: TRBD1; J gene: TRBJ1-1; clone size: NA; CDR3 protein: CAISEEGAGNTEAFF; CDR3 DNA: TGTGCCATCAGTGAGGAGGGGGCGGGGAACACTGAAGCTTTCTTT
V gene: TRBV11-3; D gene: NA; J gene: TRBJ2-1; clone size: NA; CDR3 protein: CASSSTAGVGEQFF; CDR3 DNA: TGTGCCAGCAGCTCCACGGCTGGGGTGGGTGAGCAGTTCTTC
V gene: TRBV28; D gene: TRBD1; J gene: TRBJ1-4; clone size: NA; CDR3 protein: CASSPADRGNEKLFF; CDR3 DNA: TGTGCCAGCAGTCCCGCGGACAGGGGGAATGAAAAACTGTTTTTT